This entry is about one TCR beta chain. What it binds is unknown. A quantity of roughly 0.5 to 1 ug RNA underwent reverse transcription using random hexamers. Multiplex immunoSEQ PCR targeted 54 Vbeta and 13 Jbeta TCR beta segments. Each CDR3 protein is one row after TCRdb ran MiXCR on the immunoSEQ multiplex PCR reads. The sample lists 120,000 or so distinct CDR3 sequences, about 95% occurring once. This CDR3 comprises 15 residues. Germline CDR1 and CDR2: SGHDT and YYEEEE. Between the trimmed V and J ends, which lost 4 bases and 5 bases, there was a span of 17 bases. These data belong to a study of CD8 T cells in Susac syndrome. Peripheral blood CD8+ and CD4+ T cells were profiled by TCR beta sequencing. TEMRA cells were FACS-enriched, while CD8+ and CD4+ T cells were negatively isolated. Findings of the study overall: By the study's own acknowledgment, its TCR sequencing and HLA analysis included relatively few individuals.

This chain joins TRBV5-6 and TRBJ2-3; tentative D call: TRBD2 (6 bases). This TCR was sampled from a human donor in good health. The sequenced material came from CD4+ T cells from PBMCs. Here the CDR3 reads CASSPIGTPRDTQYF. The CDR3 nucleotides are TGTGCCAGCAGCCCCATCGGGACTCCGCGAGATACGCAGTATTTT.